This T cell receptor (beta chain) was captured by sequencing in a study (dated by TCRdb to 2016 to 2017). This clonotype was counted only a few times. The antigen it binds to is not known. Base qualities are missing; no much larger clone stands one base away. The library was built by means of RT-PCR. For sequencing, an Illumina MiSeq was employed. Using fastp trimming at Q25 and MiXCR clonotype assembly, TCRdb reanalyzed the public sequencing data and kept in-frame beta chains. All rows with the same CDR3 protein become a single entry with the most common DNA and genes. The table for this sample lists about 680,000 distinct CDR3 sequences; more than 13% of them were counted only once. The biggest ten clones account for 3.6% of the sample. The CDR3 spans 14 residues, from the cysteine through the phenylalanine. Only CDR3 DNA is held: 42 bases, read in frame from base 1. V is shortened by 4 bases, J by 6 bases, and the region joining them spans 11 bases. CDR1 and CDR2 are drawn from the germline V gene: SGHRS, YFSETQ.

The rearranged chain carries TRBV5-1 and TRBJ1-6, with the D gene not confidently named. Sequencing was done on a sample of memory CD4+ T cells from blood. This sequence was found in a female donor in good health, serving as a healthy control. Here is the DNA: TGCGCCAGCAGCGGGGTTTTGGGTAATTCACCCCTCCACTTT. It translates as CASSGVLGNSPLHF.